This TCR beta chain appears in the sequencing data of a study of blood T cells in healthy people across ages. Next came a second PCR, run for about 7 to 12 cycles, which used a sample-barcoded 5' primer along with a J-beta primer mix. MiXCR was run by TCRdb on the 5' RACE reads, yielding one entry per CDR3 protein. The sample gives 600,000 or so distinct CDR3 sequences, roughly 43% of which show up once; 20% to 25% is in the top ten. V was trimmed by 2 bases and J by 9 bases, leaving 17 bases between them. Germline CDR1 and CDR2: KGHDR and SFDVKD. The length of the CDR3 is 15 residues. The receptor comes from an elderly man in good health. The specimen sequenced was blood. The V call is TRBV24-1, the J call TRBJ2-3, with D possibly matching TRBD2 (7 bases). This CDR3 is CATSDSPSGGGTQYF. The DNA of the CDR3 is TGTGCCACCAGTGATTCCCCCTCGGGGGGCGGCACGCAGTATTTT.